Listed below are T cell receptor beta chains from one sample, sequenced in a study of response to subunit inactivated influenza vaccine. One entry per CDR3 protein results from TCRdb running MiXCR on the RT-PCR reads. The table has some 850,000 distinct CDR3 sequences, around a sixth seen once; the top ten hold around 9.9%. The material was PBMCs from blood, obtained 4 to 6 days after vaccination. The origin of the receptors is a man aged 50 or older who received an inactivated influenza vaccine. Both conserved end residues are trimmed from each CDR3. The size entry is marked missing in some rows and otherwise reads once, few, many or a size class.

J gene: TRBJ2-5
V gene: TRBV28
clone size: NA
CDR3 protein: ASGPVLAGGPETQY

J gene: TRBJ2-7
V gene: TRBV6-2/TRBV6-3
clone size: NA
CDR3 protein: ASSYRRQGDYEQY

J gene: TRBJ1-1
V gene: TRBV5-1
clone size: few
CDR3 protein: ASSLFRGPGPTEAF

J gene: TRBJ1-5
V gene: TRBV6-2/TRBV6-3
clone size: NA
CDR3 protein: ASSTHGGSNQPQH

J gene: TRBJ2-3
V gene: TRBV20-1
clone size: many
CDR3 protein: SARDQYRGGTDTQY

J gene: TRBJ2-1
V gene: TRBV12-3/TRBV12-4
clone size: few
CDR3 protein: ASSPLQGHEQF

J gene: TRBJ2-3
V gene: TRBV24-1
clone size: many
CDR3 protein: ATSDPGTGDRADTQY

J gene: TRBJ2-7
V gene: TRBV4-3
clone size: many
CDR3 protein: ASSQVDGAYEQY

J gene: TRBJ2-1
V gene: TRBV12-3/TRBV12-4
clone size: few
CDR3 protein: ASSDRVLNNEQF

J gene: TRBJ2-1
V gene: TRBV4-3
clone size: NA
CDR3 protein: ASSQSPLLAGTGNEQF

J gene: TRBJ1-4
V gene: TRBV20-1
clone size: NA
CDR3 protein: SARDPSTNEKLF

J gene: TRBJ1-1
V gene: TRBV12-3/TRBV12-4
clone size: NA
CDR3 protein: ASSFGGRDTEAF

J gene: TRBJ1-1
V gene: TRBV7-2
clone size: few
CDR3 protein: ASDGGRGVTEAF

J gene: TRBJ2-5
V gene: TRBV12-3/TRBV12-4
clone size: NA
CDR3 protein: ASSQTNGETQY

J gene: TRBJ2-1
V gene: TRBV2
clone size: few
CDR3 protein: ASSDGQGNIYEQF

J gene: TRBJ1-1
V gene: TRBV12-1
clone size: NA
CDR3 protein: ASSGTAYTEAF

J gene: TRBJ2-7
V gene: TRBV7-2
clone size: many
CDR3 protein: ASSLVRGSYEQY

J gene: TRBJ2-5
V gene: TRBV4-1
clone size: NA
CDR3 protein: ASSHYGRRETQY

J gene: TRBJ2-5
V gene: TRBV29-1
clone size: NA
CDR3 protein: SVELAGVRETQY

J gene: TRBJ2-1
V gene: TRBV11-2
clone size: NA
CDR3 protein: ASSSTRANEQF

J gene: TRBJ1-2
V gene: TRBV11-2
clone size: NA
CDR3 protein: ASSLNQGAHNYGYT

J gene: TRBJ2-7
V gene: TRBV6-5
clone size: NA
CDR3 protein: ASSYSPDSTYEQY

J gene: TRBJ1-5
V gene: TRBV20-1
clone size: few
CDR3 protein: SASNSGGRASQPQH

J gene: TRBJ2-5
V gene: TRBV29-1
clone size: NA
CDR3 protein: SALVGAETQY

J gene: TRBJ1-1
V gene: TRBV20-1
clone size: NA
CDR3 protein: SARDGQKTNTEAF

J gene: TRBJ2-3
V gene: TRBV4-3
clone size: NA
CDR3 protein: ASSQGGASRTDTQY

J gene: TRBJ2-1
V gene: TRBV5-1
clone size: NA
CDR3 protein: ASSFRREGLNEQF

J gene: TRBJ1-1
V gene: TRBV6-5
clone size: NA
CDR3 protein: ASSYAPGQMNTEAF

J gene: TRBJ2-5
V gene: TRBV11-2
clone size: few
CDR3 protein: ASRTDETQY

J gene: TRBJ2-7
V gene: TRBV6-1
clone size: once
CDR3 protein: ASTLGRGLSYEQY

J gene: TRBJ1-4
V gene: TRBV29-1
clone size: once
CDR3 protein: SVYQGESNEKLF

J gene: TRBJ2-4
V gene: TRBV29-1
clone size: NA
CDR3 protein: SVVGWHPASKNIQY

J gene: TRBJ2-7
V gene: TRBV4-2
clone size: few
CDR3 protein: ASSQVGLAGESYEQY

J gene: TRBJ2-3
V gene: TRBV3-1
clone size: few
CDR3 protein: ASSPGQDPTDTQY

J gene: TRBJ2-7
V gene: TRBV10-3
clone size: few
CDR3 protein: AISGQGNSYEQY

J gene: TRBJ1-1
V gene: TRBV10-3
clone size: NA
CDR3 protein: AISEGGEAF

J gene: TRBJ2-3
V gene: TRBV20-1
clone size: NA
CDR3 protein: SARGGAGGGTDTQY

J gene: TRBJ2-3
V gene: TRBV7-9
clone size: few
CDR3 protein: ASSFHGTDTQY

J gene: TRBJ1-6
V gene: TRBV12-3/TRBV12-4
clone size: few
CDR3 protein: ASSTTGVRSPLH

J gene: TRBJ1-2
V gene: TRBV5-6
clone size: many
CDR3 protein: ASSLETASYGYT

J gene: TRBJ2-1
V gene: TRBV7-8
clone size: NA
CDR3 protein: ASTDGTSGRSSYNEQF

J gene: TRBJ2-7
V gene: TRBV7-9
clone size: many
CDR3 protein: ASSPRVPTYEQY

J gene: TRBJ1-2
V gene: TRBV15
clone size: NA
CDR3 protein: ATSRDRGFGYT

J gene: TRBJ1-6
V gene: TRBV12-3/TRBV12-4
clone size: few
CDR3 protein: ASTQGRGINSPLH

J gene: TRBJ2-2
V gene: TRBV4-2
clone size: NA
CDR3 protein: ASSQEADARNTGELF

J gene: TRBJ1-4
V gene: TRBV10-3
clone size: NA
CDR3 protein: AISESGRGLF

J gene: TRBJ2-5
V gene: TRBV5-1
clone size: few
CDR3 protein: ASSQGQGIQETQY

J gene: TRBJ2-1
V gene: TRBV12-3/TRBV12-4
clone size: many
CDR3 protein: ASGDRGPYNEQF

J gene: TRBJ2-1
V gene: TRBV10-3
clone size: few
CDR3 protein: AISESKSPSWRRF

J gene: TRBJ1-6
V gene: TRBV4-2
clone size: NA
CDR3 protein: ASSQEARSGVNSPLH

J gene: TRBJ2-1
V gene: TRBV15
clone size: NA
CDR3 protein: ATSRGSGSSYNEQF

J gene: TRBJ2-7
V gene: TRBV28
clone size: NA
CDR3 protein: ASTPPGTYEQY

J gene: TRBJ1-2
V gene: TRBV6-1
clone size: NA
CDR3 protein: ASSAAAAHGYT

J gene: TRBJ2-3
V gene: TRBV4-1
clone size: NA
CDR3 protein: ASSQDAPSSGGAIGTDTQY

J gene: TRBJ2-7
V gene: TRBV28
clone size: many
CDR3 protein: ASSLDRGTGAASEQY

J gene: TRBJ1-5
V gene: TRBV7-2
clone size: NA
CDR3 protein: ASRDNGQPQH

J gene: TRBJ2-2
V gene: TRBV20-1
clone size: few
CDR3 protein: SATFARLGELF

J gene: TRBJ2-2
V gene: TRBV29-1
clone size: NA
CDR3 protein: SAGTGGDTGELF